This T cell receptor beta chain was documented in a study of T cell repertoires in cytomegalovirus infection. The overall study: The study used recently identified HLA-C-restricted and well-studied HLA-B-restricted CMV epitopes. Signatures in public TCR beta sequences pointed to both CMV infection and matching HLA type.

This CDR3 spans 14 amino acids. The germline gives CDR1 MNHEY, CDR2 SMNVEV (reference sequence). A remark on this clonotype: No antigen is known for it. A read error may produce the germline difference seen at one junction end.

One entry per CDR3 protein, called by TCRdb with MiXCR from the reads. The data contain fewer than 1,000,000 distinct CDR3 sequences, around 29% of them singletons. Study-wide results and caveats: The response measured ex vivo was dominated by TCR beta clonotypes (HLA-C-restricted and CMV-specific).

The TCR comes from a human donor in good health (CMV status not recorded). Some clones in this sample may be carry-over from other donors' samples. Sequencing was performed on cultured CD8+ T cells from PBMCs, taken from culture after CMV antigen stimulation. The V call is TRBV27, the J call TRBJ1-2, with D tentatively TRBD1 (5 bases). CDR3: CASILSGGSPSYTF. For the CDR3, the DNA is TGTGCCAGCATTTTATCGGGGGGTTCTCCGTCCTACACCTTC.